Listed here are 29 T cell receptor beta chains from one sample, sequenced in a study of T cells expressing NK-cell markers. TCRdb re-called the 5' RACE reads; one entry per CDR3 protein, DNA not given. The repertoire table contains approximately 420,000 distinct CDR3 sequences. The specimen sequenced was blood T cells: a sorted CD56 or NKG2C T cell subset, CD4+ or CD8+ T cells, or bulk PBMC T cells (not recorded which). Receptors were obtained from a woman aged 50 to 60 in good health.

V usage is TRBV15 and J usage is TRBJ1-5; without DNA, the TCRdb call of TRBD1 cannot be checked. The CDR3 is made up of 17 amino acids. Germline V CDR1 and CDR2: LNHNV, YYDKDF (reference sequence). CDR3: CATSRVGWQGGNQPQHF.

V is TRBV10-3 and J is TRBJ2-5. Germline V gives CDR1 ENHRY, CDR2 SYGVKD. CDR3 length: 13 residues. The CDR3 reads CAIREEVRETQYF.

J is TRBJ2-2 and V is TRBV19. The CDR3 contains 16 residues. Germline-derived CDR1 and CDR2 are LNHDA and SQIVND (reference sequence). CDR3 protein: CASKKNWESNTGELFF.

The genes are TRBV18 and TRBJ2-1; TCRdb's assignment of TRBD1 cannot be checked, as there is no DNA. The CDR3 is made up of 13 amino acids. Germline loops: CDR1 KGHSH, CDR2 LQKENI. The CDR3: CASSLGAGYEQFF.

The chain employs TRBV7-9 and TRBJ2-5; the D call from TCRdb, TRBD2, cannot be confirmed without DNA. This CDR3 has 15 amino acids. Germline CDR1 SEHNR, CDR2 FQNEAQ (reference sequence). CDR3 sequence: CASSPPSGGGETQYF.

CDR3 region: CASGILAGVYEQFF. The J gene is TRBJ2-1, the V gene TRBV3-1; TCRdb gives TRBD2 as the D gene, but with no DNA this cannot be confirmed. The germline V gene encodes CDR1 LGHDT and CDR2 YNNKEL (reference sequence). This CDR3 is built from 14 residues.

The chain carries TRBV19 and TRBJ2-1; the D call of TRBD2 rests on TCRdb alone, since no DNA is present to check it. The CDR3 length is 15 residues. CDR1 is LNHDA and CDR2 is SQIVND in the germline V gene (reference sequence). The CDR3 spells CASSISSNTYNEQFF.

The V call is TRBV29-1, the J call TRBJ1-2. The CDR3 length is 13 residues. Germline V CDR1 and CDR2: SQVTM, ANQGSEA. The CDR3 loop is CSVEDVTSYGYTF.

J is TRBJ1-5 and V is TRBV12-5; with no DNA, the TCRdb D assignment of TRBD1 cannot be verified. The CDR3 extends over 14 amino acids. Germline V lookup: CDR1 LGHNT, CDR2 FRNRAP. The chain's CDR3 is CASGLTGDNQPQHF.

The chain couples TRBV20-1 to TRBJ2-1; without DNA, the TCRdb call of TRBD1 cannot be checked. The CDR3 covers 13 residues. Germline CDR1 DFQATT, CDR2 SNEGSKA (reference sequence). CDR3: CSARDNSGTVQFF.

The chain has TRBV9 and TRBJ2-2. Germline CDR1 is SGDLS and CDR2 is YYNGEE. The CDR3 consists of 12 residues. CDR3: CATQNSNGELFF.

This chain connects TRBV7-2 to TRBJ2-1. Germline CDR1 and CDR2: SGHTA and FQGNSA. CDR3 length: 15 amino acids. This chain's CDR3 is CASSVSGASYNEQFF. Filled out from reference TRBV7-2 and TRBJ2-1, the complete variable domain reads GAGVSQSPSNKVTEKGKDVELRCDPISGHTALYWYRQSLGQGLEFLIYFQGNSAPDKSGLPSDRFSAERTGGSVSTLTIQRTQQEDSAVYLCASSVSGASYNEQFFGPGTRLTVL.

The V and J genes are TRBV7-9 and TRBJ1-1; TCRdb selects TRBD1, and the lack of DNA leaves this call unchecked. CDR1 SEHNR and CDR2 FQNEAQ come from the germline V gene (reference sequence). This CDR3 comprises 15 residues. CDR3 loop: CASSYDRGGNTEAFF. Based on the CDR3 plus reference TRBV7-9 and TRBJ1-1, the full variable domain is DTGVSQNPRHKITKRGQNVTFRCDPISEHNRLYWYRQTLGQGPEFLTYFQNEAQLEKSRLLSDRFSAERPKGSFSTLEIQRTEQGDSAMYLCASSYDRGGNTEAFFGQGTRLTVV.

J is TRBJ2-7 and V is TRBV5-6; the TCRdb D gene call, TRBD2, has no DNA to confirm it. The CDR3 has 16 residues. The germline CDR1 and CDR2 sequences are SGHDT and YYEEEE. The CDR3 is CASSSSGRKKAYEQYF.

The V call is TRBV6-1, the J call TRBJ1-1; TCRdb designates TRBD1, a call that cannot be tested without DNA. The CDR3 runs 15 residues. Per germline, CDR1 MNHNS and CDR2 SASEGT. The CDR3 loop reads CASSERGGMNTEAFF.

This chain links TRBV12-3 or TRBV12-4 with TRBJ1-2; the D call of TRBD1 rests on TCRdb alone, since no DNA is present to check it. The CDR3 length is 15 residues. The CDR3 spells CASSSTGTGVSGYTF.

The chain joins TRBV9 to TRBJ2-1; TCRdb proposes TRBD2, but this gene call is untestable without DNA. Germline CDR1 and CDR2: SGDLS and YYNGEE. CDR3 length equals 16 residues. The CDR3 sequence is CASSVLAGGAYNEQFF.

The chain recombines TRBV25-1 with TRBJ2-2. The germline V gene encodes CDR1 MGHDK and CDR2 SYGVNS. This CDR3 comprises 12 residues. The CDR3 loop reads CASIANTGELFF.

The chain carries TRBV7-6 and TRBJ2-1; the TRBD2 assignment by TCRdb is unverifiable without DNA. The CDR3 length is 14 residues. Germline assignment: CDR1 SGHVS and CDR2 FNYEAQ. The CDR3 here is CASSSEAGDYALFF.

V gene TRBV20-1 combines with J gene TRBJ1-3. Per germline, CDR1 DFQATT and CDR2 SNEGSKA (reference sequence). This CDR3 is built from 15 residues. The CDR3: CSARPALPHGNTIYF.

The CDR3 region is CAISGDRGSGRADKNIQYF. V usage is TRBV10-3 and J usage is TRBJ2-4; the TCRdb call, TRBD2, lacks DNA for checking. The germline CDR1 and CDR2 sequences are ENHRY and SYGVKD. The CDR3 extends over 19 amino acids.

This sequence joins TRBV18 and TRBJ1-2; the D call from TCRdb, TRBD1, cannot be confirmed without DNA. The length of the CDR3 is 15 residues. Germline assignment: CDR1 KGHSH and CDR2 LQKENI. The CDR3 sequence is CASSPGTGGIDGYTF. The variable domain in full, with the rest retrieved from reference TRBV18 and TRBJ1-2, is NAGVMQNPRHLVRRRGQEARLRCSPMKGHSHVYWYRQLPEEGLKFMVYLQKENIIDESGMPKERFSAEFPKEGPSILRIQQVVRGDSAAYFCASSPGTGGIDGYTFGSGTRLTVV.

V gene TRBV30 combines with J gene TRBJ2-1; TCRdb indicates TRBD2, and absent DNA this call remains unverified. The CDR3 contains 15 residues. CDR1 is GTSNPN, CDR2 SVGIG, per germline (reference sequence). CDR3 protein: CAWSPLADPGNEQFF.

The chain uses TRBV6-5 and TRBJ2-7; checking the TCRdb D call of TRBD2 is not possible without DNA. This CDR3 spans 14 amino acids. Looked up from germline, CDR1 is MNHEY and CDR2 is SVGAGI. The CDR3 region is CASSRSARAGEQYF.

V and J are TRBV7-9 and TRBJ2-5; TCRdb's D gene call, TRBD2, goes unchecked for lack of DNA. The CDR3 is 14 amino acids. The germline CDR1 and CDR2 sequences are SEHNR and FQNEAQ (reference sequence). The CDR3 sequence: CASSSIDLVKTQYF.

CDR3: CASSQTSSGGYNEQFF. The J gene is TRBJ2-1, the V gene TRBV5-1; TCRdb designates TRBD2, a call that cannot be tested without DNA. The CDR3 runs 16 residues. Germline CDR1 reads SGHRS; CDR2 reads YFSETQ.

This chain links TRBV20-1 with TRBJ2-3; TCRdb returns TRBD2, unconfirmable since there is no DNA. Per the germline V gene, CDR1 is DFQATT and CDR2 is SNEGSKA (reference sequence). The CDR3 extends over 14 amino acids. The CDR3: CSALLSGKIDTQYF.

The genes are TRBV7-9 and TRBJ1-1; TCRdb returns TRBD1, unconfirmable since there is no DNA. The CDR3 runs to 15 residues. Germline V gene data show CDR1 as SEHNR and CDR2 as FQNEAQ (reference sequence). CDR3 region: CASSPEQLFDTEAFF.

The gene calls are TRBV12-3 or TRBV12-4 and TRBJ1-4; TCRdb names TRBD1, which stays unverified in the absence of DNA. This CDR3 is 15 amino acids long. This CDR3 reads CASSAAGGAGEKLFF.